Listed below are T cell receptor beta chains from one sample, sequenced in a study of CD8 T cells in Susac syndrome. TCRdb re-analysed the immunoSEQ multiplex PCR reads in MiXCR, keeping a single row per CDR3 protein. The repertoire consists of roughly 180,000 distinct CDR3 sequences, with approximately 95% occurring once and the leading ten covering 0.1%. Material: CD4+ T cells from PBMCs. The receptors originated from a human donor in good health. Each CDR3 is given with its conserved first and last residue.

j_gene: TRBJ2-1; v_gene: TRBV29-1; CDR3aa: CSVDLAGGLRGNEQFF
j_gene: TRBJ2-7; v_gene: TRBV30; CDR3aa: CAWTGTFSYEQYF
j_gene: TRBJ2-3; v_gene: TRBV29-1; CDR3aa: CSVEWSRRRTSGSYTQYF
j_gene: TRBJ2-1; v_gene: TRBV15; CDR3aa: CATSRGVRDSNEQFF
j_gene: TRBJ2-1; v_gene: TRBV4-1; CDR3aa: CASSQLETTQYNEQFF
j_gene: TRBJ2-2; v_gene: TRBV7-3; CDR3aa: CASSLSSDRLTGELFF
j_gene: TRBJ2-1; v_gene: TRBV29-1; CDR3aa: CSVEGGLAEYNEQFF
j_gene: TRBJ2-1; v_gene: TRBV30; CDR3aa: CAWSGVGGAVNEQFF
j_gene: TRBJ2-2; v_gene: TRBV29-1; CDR3aa: CSVEVGRATGELFF
j_gene: TRBJ1-2; v_gene: TRBV7-9; CDR3aa: CASSVSGVGYTF
j_gene: TRBJ1-1; v_gene: TRBV28; CDR3aa: CASSLTRGQGTEAFF
j_gene: TRBJ1-2; v_gene: TRBV29-1; CDR3aa: CSVDIGGVYGYTF
j_gene: TRBJ2-3; v_gene: TRBV5-4; CDR3aa: CASSLATGDTQYF
j_gene: TRBJ2-2; v_gene: TRBV27; CDR3aa: CASTKTGELFF
j_gene: TRBJ2-4; v_gene: TRBV27; CDR3aa: CASSSMNLAKNIQYF
j_gene: TRBJ2-7; v_gene: TRBV27; CDR3aa: CASSLWGRDYEQYF
j_gene: TRBJ1-5; v_gene: TRBV12-3/TRBV12-4; CDR3aa: CASSGRSNQPQHF
j_gene: TRBJ2-3; v_gene: TRBV20-1; CDR3aa: CSARREGTDTQYF
j_gene: TRBJ2-5; v_gene: TRBV2; CDR3aa: CASSEGRETQYF
j_gene: TRBJ1-1; v_gene: TRBV29-1; CDR3aa: CSAATGQNTEAFF
j_gene: TRBJ2-5; v_gene: TRBV29-1; CDR3aa: CSVDMGSETQYF
j_gene: TRBJ2-3; v_gene: TRBV6-5; CDR3aa: CASIPTGGATDTQYF
j_gene: TRBJ2-5; v_gene: TRBV24-1; CDR3aa: CATSDFRSGTQYF
j_gene: TRBJ2-3; v_gene: TRBV28; CDR3aa: CASSFNGGPTDTQYF
j_gene: TRBJ2-1; v_gene: TRBV12-3/TRBV12-4; CDR3aa: CASSPSRGRTHEQFF
j_gene: TRBJ2-7; v_gene: TRBV27; CDR3aa: CASSPRDRSYEQYF
j_gene: TRBJ2-5; v_gene: TRBV20-1; CDR3aa: CSASLAGARETQYF
j_gene: TRBJ2-5; v_gene: TRBV20-1; CDR3aa: CSAREAGGIQETQYF
j_gene: TRBJ1-2; v_gene: TRBV9; CDR3aa: CASSVLDRNYGYTF
j_gene: TRBJ2-3; v_gene: TRBV29-1; CDR3aa: CSVEASTDTQYF
j_gene: TRBJ2-4; v_gene: TRBV30; CDR3aa: CAWSVHSDKNIQYF
j_gene: TRBJ2-7; v_gene: TRBV27; CDR3aa: CASSPIAGYFYEQYF
j_gene: TRBJ1-1; v_gene: TRBV29-1; CDR3aa: CSVKTGLEAFF
j_gene: TRBJ1-2; v_gene: TRBV28; CDR3aa: CASSFGGVSYGYTF
j_gene: TRBJ2-3; v_gene: TRBV20-1; CDR3aa: CSASNSAGGIDTQYF
j_gene: TRBJ2-5; v_gene: TRBV29-1; CDR3aa: CSVEQELQETQYF
j_gene: TRBJ2-7; v_gene: TRBV19; CDR3aa: CASSTTGRGEQYF
j_gene: TRBJ2-3; v_gene: TRBV3-1; CDR3aa: CASSQFAVSTDTQYF
j_gene: TRBJ2-1; v_gene: TRBV25-1; CDR3aa: CASSGRVNEQFF
j_gene: TRBJ2-7; v_gene: TRBV7-2; CDR3aa: CASSPSAGPYEQYF
j_gene: TRBJ2-5; v_gene: TRBV2; CDR3aa: CASSEPAGGAETQYF
j_gene: TRBJ2-7; v_gene: TRBV30; CDR3aa: CAWSVRLREQYF
j_gene: TRBJ2-7; v_gene: TRBV29-1; CDR3aa: CSVRISYEQYF
j_gene: TRBJ2-1; v_gene: TRBV20-1; CDR3aa: CSARDLPGGPSNEQFF
j_gene: TRBJ2-7; v_gene: TRBV6-2/TRBV6-3; CDR3aa: CASSDYEQYF